The entry below gives a single T cell receptor beta chain sequence along with its context. The antigen remains unidentified. Patients showing uncontrolled infection, other autoimmune disease, pregnancy or lactation were ineligible. Each diagnosis drew on symptoms, thyroxine, TRAb, thyroid ultrasound and orbital computed tomography findings. The sample is drawn from a study of T cells in Graves' hyperthyroidism and ophthalmopathy. Amplification of TCR beta CDR3 regions was performed using RNA transcripts as template. The TCR CDR3 was amplified in a first-round RT-PCR using the HTBI primer set. One entry per CDR3 protein, called by TCRdb with MiXCR from the multiplex PCR reads. The sample lists approximately 590,000 distinct CDR3 sequences, just over 45% seen once, with roughly 8.2% in the top ten. Germline-derived CDR1 and CDR2 are SGDLS and YYNGEE. V lost 3 bases to trimming and J lost 1 base; unmatched junction nucleotides: 9. This CDR3 spans 17 amino acids.

Study findings and constraints: Most thyroid-expanded clonotypes above 0.001 were also found in blood.

Sequences were obtained from peripheral blood or thyroid tissue (not recorded which). V and J are TRBV9 and TRBJ1-1; 10 nucleotides line up with TRBD1. The source of this sequence is a woman between 18 and 29 years old with Graves' hyperthyroidism. This CDR3 is CASSAYRDRGQNTEAFF. Here the CDR3 DNA reads TGTGCCAGCAGCGCTTACCGGGACAGGGGACAGAACACTGAAGCTTTCTTT.